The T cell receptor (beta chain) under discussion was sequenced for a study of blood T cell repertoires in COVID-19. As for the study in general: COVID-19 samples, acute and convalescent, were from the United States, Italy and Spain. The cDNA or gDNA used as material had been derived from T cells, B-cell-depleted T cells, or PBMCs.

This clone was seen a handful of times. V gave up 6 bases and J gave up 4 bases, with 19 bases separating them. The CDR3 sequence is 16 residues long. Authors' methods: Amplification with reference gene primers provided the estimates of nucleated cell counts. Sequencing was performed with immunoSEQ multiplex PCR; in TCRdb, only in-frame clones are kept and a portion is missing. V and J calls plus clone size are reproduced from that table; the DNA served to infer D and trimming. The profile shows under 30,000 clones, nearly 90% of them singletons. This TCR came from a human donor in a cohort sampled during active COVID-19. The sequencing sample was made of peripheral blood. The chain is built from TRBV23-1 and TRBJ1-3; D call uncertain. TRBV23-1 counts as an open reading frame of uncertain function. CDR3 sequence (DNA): TGCGCCAGCAGGGGAGGCCTAATGTACGCCGGAAACACCATATATTTT. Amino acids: CASRGGLMYAGNTIYF.